The sequence of this T cell receptor beta chain was determined in a study of CD8 T cells in ankylosing spondylitis. A quantitative 5'-RACE method, one with molecular barcodes, was used to make TCR beta libraries. TCRdb fed the 5' RACE reads into MiXCR, producing one record per CDR3 protein. The sample contains some 340,000 distinct CDR3 sequences, roughly 14% of which appear only once. In this sample, this clonotype turned up once. Its matching antigen is unknown. Study conclusions and caveats: From matched ankylosing spondylitis synovial fluid, disease-linked clones were reportedly recovered at significantly enriched levels. The disease-linked clones had a CD8+ phenotype and low blood frequencies. Previously reported in reactive arthritis synovial fluid and blood were some of the motif variants.

Germline V lookup: CDR1 SNHLY, CDR2 FYNNEI. This CDR3 contains 13 residues. V lost 6 bases to trimming and J lost 4 bases, with 10 bases between them. Specimen: blood, either unsorted or a sorted T cell fraction (not recorded which). This sequence was found in a male donor with ankylosing spondylitis or in good health (not recorded which). The rearrangement joins TRBV2 to TRBJ2-1; TRBD2 might be the D (6 bases). The CDR3 sequence: CASSPGEYNEQFF. CDR3 nucleotide sequence: TGTGCCAGCAGCCCGGGAGAATACAATGAGCAGTTCTTC.